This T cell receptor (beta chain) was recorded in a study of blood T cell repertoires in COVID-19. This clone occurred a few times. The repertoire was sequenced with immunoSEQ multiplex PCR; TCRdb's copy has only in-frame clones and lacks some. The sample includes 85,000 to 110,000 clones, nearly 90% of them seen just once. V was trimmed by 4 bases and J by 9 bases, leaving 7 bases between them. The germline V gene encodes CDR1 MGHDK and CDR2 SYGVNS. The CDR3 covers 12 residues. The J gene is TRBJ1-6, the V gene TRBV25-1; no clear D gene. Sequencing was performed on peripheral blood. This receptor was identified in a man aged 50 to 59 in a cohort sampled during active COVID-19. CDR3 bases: TGTGCCAGCAGTGCACTCCTTTCACCCCTCCACTTT. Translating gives CASSALLSPLHF.